This T cell receptor beta chain was identified in a study of Tregs in tolerant kidney transplant recipients. Study summary: The nonmyeloablative bone marrow transplants came from related graft donors, with transient mixed chimerism.

Here immunoSEQ multiplex PCR was the method, and the copy in TCRdb shows in-frame clones only, minus some. The table lists approximately 67,000 clones, 80% to 95% of them singletons. General study findings and limits: Biological reproducibility was not directly addressed, but technical replication error appeared minimal.

V lost 1 base and J lost 5, with 8 bases in between. Looked up from germline, CDR1 is SGHVS and CDR2 is FNYEAQ. CDR3 size: 13 residues. With regard to this clone: What it binds is not known.

CD4+CD25+CD127- Tregs, CD4+CD25- non-Tregs, CD4 and CD8 cells were sorted. This chain links TRBV7-6 with TRBJ1-1; D not certain. The sample here was CD8+ T cells from blood, taken before the transplant. This TCR was sampled from a human donor who received a combined kidney and bone marrow transplant. The CDR3 DNA reads as TGTGCCAGCAGCTTAGGGGTGAGGACTGAAGCTTTCTTT. Translating gives CASSLGVRTEAFF.